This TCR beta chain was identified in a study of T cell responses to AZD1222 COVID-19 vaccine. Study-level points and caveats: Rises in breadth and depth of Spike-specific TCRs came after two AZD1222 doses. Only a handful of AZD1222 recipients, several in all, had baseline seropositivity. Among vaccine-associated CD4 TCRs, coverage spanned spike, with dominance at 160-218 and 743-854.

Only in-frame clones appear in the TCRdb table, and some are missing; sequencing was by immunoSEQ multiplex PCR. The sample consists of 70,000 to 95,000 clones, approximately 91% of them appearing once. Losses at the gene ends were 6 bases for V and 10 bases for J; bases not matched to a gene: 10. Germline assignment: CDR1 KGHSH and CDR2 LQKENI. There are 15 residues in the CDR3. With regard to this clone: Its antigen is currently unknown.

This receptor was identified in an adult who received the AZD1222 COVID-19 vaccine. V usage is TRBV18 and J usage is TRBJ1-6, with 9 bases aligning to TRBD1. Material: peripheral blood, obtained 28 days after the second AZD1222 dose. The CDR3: CASSRPGTGKSPLHF. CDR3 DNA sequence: TGTGCCAGCTCTCGTCCCGGGACAGGGAAATCACCCCTCCACTTT.